This TCR beta chain was sequenced in a study of tumor-infiltrating lymphocytes in primary liver carcinoma. The length of the CDR3 is 15 residues. CDR1 is MNHEY and CDR2 is SVGEGT in the germline V gene. Extraction of RNA together with DNA used roughly 18-32 mg of unsorted bulk tissue. A constant-region primer served to make TCR beta cDNA from roughly 540 ng total RNA. Investigators got TCR beta libraries out of three nested multiplex PCR rounds, done with slightly modified ARM-PCR. Running 9 to 10 cycles apiece, the first two PCR rounds relied on TRBV1-TRBV30 forward primers together with a C-beta reverse primer. TCRdb re-derived calls from the multiplex PCR reads in MiXCR, one entry per CDR3 protein. Among more than 70,000 distinct CDR3 sequences listed, approximately 69% were seen once. With respect to this clonotype: The CDR3 carries no conserved terminal phenylalanine or tryptophan, so it likely arises from a read error.

This receptor was identified in a man in his forties with primary liver carcinoma and hepatitis B virus infection. The chain employs TRBV6-2 or TRBV6-3 and TRBJ2-3, with D possibly matching TRBD1 (6 bases). The sequenced sample was tumor-adjacent normal liver tissue. In nucleotides, the CDR3 is TGTGTCAGCGGTTACTTAACAGGGCGGACAGATACGCAGTATTTG. Translation gives CVSGYLTGRTDTQYL.